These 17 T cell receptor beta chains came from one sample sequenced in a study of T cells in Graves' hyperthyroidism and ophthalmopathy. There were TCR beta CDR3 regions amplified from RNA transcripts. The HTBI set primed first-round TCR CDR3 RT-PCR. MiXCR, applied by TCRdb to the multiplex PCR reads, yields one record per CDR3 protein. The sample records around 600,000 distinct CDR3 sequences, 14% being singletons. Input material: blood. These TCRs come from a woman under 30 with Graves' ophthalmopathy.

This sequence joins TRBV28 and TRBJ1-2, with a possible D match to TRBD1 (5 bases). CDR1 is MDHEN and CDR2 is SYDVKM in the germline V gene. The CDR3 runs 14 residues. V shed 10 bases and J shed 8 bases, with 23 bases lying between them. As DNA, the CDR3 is TGTGCCACCACAATCCCCCCGCGGGGCGAGGGCTACACCTTC. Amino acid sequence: CATTIPPRGEGYTF.

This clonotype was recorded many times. DNA for the CDR3: TGCAGTGCTAGAGGGGAGGGGGTGGAGACCCAGTACTTC. This gives the protein CSARGEGVETQYF. The chain employs TRBV20-1 and TRBJ2-5; D perhaps matches TRBD2 (7 bases). This CDR3 has 13 amino acids. CDR1 is DFQATT and CDR2 is SNEGSKA in the germline V gene (reference sequence). V was shortened by 1 base and J by 5 bases, with 11 bases between the two germline ends.

The CDR3 sequence is CASSGPGLTTDTQYF. CDR3 bases: TGTGCCAGCAGTGGACCGGGACTGACCACAGATACGCAGTATTTT. V and J are TRBV2 and TRBJ2-3, with D possibly matching TRBD2 (6 bases). Germline-derived CDR1 and CDR2 are SNHLY and FYNNEI. The CDR3 covers 15 residues. V gave up 4 bases and J gave up 2 bases, with 13 bases separating them.

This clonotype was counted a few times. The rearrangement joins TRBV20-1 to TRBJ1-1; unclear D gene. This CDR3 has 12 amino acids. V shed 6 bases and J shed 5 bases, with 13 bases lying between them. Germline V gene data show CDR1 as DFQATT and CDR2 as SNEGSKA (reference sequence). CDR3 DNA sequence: TGCAGTGCCAGACAAGGTTGGACTGAAGCTTTCTTT. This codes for CSARQGWTEAFF.

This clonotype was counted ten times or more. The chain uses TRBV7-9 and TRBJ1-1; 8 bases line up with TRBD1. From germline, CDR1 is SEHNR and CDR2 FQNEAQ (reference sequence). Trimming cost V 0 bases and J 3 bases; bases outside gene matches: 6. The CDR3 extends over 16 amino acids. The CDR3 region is CASSLAPDREDTEAFF. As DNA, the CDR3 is TGTGCCAGCAGCTTAGCCCCGGACAGGGAAGACACTGAAGCTTTCTTT.

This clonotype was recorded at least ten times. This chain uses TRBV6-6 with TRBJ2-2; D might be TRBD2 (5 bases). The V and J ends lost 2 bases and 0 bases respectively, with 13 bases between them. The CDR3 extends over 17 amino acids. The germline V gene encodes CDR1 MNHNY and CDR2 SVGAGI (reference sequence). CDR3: CASSYPGNIANTGELFF. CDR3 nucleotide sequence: TGTGCCAGCAGTTACCCGGGAAACATAGCGAACACCGGGGAGCTGTTTTTT.

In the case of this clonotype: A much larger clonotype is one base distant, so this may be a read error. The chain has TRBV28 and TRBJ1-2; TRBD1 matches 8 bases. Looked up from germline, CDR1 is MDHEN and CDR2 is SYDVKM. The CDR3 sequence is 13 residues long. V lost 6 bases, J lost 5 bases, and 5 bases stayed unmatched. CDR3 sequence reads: CASRTDRGYGYTF. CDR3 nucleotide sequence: TGTGCCAGCAGGACCGACAGGGGATATGGCTACACCTTC.

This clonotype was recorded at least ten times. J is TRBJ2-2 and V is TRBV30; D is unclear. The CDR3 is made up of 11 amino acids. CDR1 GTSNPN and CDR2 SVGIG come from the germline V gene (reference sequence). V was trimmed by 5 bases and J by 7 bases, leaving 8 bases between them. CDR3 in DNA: TGTGCCTGGTCATGGGACGGGGAGCTGTTTTTT. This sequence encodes CAWSWDGELFF.

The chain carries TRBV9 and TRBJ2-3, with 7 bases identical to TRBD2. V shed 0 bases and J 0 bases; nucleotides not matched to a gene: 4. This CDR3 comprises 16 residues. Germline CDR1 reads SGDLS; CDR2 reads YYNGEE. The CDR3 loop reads CASSVGGAGSTDTQYF. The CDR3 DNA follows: TGTGCCAGCAGCGTAGGAGGAGCGGGAAGCACAGATACGCAGTATTTT. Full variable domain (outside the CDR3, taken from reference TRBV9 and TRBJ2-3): DSGVTQTPKHLITATGQRVTLRCSPRSGDLSVYWYQQSLDQGLQFLIQYYNGEERAKGNILERFSAQQFPDLHSELNLSSLELGDSALYFCASSVGGAGSTDTQYFGPGTRLTVL.

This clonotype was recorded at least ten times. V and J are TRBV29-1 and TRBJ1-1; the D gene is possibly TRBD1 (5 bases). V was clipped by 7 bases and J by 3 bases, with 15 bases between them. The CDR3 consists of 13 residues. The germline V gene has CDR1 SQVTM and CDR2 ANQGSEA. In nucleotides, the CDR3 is TGCAGCGGGGGGTTGGACATCTACACTGAAGCTTTCTTT. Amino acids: CSGGLDIYTEAFF.

In DNA, the CDR3 is TGTGCCAGCAGCGTGGGCGGGAGGGCGGTAACAGATACGCAGTATTTT. Residues: CASSVGGRAVTDTQYF. The chain carries TRBV9 and TRBJ2-3; 9 bases map to TRBD2. The CDR3 length is 16 residues. J was trimmed by 3 bases and V by 2 bases; bases with no gene match: 7. Germline-derived CDR1 and CDR2 are SGDLS and YYNGEE.

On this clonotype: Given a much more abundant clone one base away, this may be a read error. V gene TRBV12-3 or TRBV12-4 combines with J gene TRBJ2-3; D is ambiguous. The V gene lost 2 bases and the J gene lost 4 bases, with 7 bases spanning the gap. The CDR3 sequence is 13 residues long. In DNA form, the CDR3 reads TGTGCCAGCAGTTTATCCTGCTCAGATACGCAGTATTTT. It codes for CASSLSCSDTQYF.

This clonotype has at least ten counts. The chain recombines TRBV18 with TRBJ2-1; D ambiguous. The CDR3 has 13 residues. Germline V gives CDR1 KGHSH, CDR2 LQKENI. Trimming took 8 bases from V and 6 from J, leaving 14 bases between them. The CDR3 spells CASTAGVSNEQFF. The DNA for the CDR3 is TGTGCCAGCACGGCAGGAGTTTCCAATGAGCAGTTCTTC.

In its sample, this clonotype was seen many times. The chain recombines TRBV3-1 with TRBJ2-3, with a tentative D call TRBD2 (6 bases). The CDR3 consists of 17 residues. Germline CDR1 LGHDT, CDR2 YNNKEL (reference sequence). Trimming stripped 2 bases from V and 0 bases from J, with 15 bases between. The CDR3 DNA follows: TGTGCCAGCAGCCAAATCCGGCTAGCGACTAGCACAGATACGCAGTATTTT. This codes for CASSQIRLATSTDTQYF.

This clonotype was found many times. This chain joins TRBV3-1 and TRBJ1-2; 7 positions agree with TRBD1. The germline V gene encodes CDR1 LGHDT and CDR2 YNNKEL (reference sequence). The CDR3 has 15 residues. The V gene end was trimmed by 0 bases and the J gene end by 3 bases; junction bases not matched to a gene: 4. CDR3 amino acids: CASSQDEGADYGYTF. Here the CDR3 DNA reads TGTGCCAGCAGCCAAGATGAGGGGGCGGACTATGGCTACACCTTC.

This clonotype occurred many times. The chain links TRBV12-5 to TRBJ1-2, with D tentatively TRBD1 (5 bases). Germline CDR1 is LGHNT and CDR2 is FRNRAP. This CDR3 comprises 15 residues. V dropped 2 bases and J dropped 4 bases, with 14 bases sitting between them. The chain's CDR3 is CASGLITGFLYGYTF. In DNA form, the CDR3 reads TGTGCTAGTGGTTTGATAACAGGATTTCTCTATGGCTACACCTTC.

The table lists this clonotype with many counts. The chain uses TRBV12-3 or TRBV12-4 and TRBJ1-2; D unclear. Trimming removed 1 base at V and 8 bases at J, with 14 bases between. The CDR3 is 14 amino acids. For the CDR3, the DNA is TGTGCCAGCAGTTTAGGGAACCGGGGAGGGGGCTACACCTTC. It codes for CASSLGNRGGGYTF.